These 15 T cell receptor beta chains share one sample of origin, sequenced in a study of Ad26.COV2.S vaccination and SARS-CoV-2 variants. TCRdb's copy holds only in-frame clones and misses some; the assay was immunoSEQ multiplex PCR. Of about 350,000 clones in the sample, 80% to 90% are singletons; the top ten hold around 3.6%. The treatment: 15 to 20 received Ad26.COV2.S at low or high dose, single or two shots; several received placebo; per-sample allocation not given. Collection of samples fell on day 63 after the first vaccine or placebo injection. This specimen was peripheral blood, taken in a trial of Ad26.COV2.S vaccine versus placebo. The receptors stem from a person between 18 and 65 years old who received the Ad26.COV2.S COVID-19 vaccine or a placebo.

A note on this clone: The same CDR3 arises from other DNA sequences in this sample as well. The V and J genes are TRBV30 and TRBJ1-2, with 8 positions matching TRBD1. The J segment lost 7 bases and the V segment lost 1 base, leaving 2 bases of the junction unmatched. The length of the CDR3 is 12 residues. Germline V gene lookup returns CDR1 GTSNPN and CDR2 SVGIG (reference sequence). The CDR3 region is CAWSATGVGYTF. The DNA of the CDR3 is TGTGCCTGGAGTGCGACAGGGGTTGGCTACACCTTC.

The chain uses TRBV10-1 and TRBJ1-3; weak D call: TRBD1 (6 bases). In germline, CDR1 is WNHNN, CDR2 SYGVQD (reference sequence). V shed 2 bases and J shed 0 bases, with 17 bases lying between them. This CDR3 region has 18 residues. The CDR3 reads CASSEAFRDMISGNTIYF. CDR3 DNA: TGCGCCAGCAGTGAGGCCTTTAGGGACATGATCTCTGGAAACACCATATATTTT.

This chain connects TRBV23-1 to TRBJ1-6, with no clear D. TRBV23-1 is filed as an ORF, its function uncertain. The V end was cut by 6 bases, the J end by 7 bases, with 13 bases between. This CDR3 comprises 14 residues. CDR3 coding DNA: TGCGCCAGCAGGCCCCGCAGTGGGAATTCACCCCTCCACTTT. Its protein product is CASRPRSGNSPLHF.

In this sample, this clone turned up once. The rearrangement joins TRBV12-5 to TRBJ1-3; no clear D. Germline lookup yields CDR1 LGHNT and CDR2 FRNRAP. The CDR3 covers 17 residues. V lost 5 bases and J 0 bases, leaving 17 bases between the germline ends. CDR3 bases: TGTGCTAGTGGTCCGGGCGCGGGGAGGAGCTCTGGAAACACCATATATTTT. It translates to CASGPGAGRSSGNTIYF.

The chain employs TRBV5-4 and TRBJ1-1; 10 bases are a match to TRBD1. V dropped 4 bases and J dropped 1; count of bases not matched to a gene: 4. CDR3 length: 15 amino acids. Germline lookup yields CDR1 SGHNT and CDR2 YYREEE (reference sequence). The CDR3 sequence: CASSNRDRGNTEAFF. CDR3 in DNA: TGTGCCAGCAGCAACCGGGACAGGGGGAACACTGAAGCTTTCTTT.

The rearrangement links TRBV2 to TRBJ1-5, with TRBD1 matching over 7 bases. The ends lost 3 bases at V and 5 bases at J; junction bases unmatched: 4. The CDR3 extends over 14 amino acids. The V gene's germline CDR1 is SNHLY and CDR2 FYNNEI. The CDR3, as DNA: TGTGCCAGCAGTGAGACAGGGAGGGATCAGCCCCAGCATTTT. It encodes CASSETGRDQPQHF.

CDR3 amino acids: CASTEGGGSGTEAFF. CDR3 nucleotides: TGTGCCAGCACCGAAGGGGGGGGGAGCGGCACTGAAGCTTTCTTT. This chain links TRBV5-4 with TRBJ1-1, with D possibly being TRBD1 (6 bases). Germline-derived CDR1 and CDR2 are SGHNT and YYREEE (reference sequence). This CDR3 region has 15 residues. V was trimmed by 6 bases and J by 4 bases, leaving 19 bases between them.

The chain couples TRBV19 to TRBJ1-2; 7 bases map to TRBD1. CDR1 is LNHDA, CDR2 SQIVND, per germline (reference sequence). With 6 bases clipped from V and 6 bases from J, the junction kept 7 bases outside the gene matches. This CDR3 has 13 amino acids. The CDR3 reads CASRLDRVDGYTF. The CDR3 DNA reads TGTGCCAGTAGACTAGACAGGGTGGATGGCTACACCTTC.

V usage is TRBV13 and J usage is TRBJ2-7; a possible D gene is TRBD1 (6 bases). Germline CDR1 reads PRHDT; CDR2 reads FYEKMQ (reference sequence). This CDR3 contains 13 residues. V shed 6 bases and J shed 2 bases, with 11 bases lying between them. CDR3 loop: CASSLQGPYEQYF. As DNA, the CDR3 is TGTGCCAGCAGTTTGCAGGGGCCCTACGAGCAGTACTTC.

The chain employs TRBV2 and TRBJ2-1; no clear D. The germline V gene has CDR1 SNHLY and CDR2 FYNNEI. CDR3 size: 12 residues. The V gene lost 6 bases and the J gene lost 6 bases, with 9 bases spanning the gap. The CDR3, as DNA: TGTGCCAGCAGCCCGGGTGCCAATGAGCAGTTCTTC. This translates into CASSPGANEQFF.

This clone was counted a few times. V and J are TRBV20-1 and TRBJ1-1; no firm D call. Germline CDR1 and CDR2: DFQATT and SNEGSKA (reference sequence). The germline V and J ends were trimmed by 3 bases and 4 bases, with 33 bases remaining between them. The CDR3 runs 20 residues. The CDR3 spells CSASLLRYRVKGLDFTEAFF. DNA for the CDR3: TGCAGTGCTAGTCTACTCAGGTATCGGGTTAAAGGCTTGGACTTCACTGAAGCTTTCTTT.

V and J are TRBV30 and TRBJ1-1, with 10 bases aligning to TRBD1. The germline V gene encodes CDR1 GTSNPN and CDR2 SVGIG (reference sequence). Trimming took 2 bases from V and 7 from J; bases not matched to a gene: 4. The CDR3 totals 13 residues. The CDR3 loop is CAWSLTGGVEAFF. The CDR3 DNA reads TGTGCCTGGAGTCTGACAGGGGGCGTTGAAGCTTTCTTT.

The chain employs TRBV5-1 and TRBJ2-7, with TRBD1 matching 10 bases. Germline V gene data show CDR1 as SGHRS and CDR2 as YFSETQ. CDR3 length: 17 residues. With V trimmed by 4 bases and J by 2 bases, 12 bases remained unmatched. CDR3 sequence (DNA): TGCGCCAGCAGCCGATCAACCAGGGACAGGGGCCCCTACGAGCAGTACTTC. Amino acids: CASSRSTRDRGPYEQYF.

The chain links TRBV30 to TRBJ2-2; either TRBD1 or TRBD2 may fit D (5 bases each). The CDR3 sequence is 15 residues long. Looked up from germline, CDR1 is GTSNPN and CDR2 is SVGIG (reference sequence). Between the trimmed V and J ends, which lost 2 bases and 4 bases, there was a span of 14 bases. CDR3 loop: CAWSKASGGTGELFF. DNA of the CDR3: TGTGCCTGGAGTAAAGCATCTGGGGGCACCGGGGAGCTGTTTTTT.

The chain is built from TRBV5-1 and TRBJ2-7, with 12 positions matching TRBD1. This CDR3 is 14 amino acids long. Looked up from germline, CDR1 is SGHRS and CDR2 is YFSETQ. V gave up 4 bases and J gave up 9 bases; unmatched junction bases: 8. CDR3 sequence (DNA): TGCGCCAGCAGCACGGGACAGGGGGCGCCAGGGCAGTACTTC. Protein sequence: CASSTGQGAPGQYF.